The entry below describes one T cell receptor (beta chain). Its antigen is currently unknown. The source of the sample is a study of siplizumab effects on memory and regulatory T cells. The V gene's germline CDR1 is SGDLS and CDR2 YYNGEE. Deletions cut 2 bases from V and 0 bases from J, with 6 bases between. The CDR3 has 14 residues. Overall study findings and caveats: The study found that mappable alloreactive CD4+ clones averaged around 69% Treg-derived with siplizumab and around 30% in controls. Apparently more diverse than memory cells, naive T cells also seemed major alloresponse contributors.

The assay covered approximately 10^5 TCR templates per sample. Libraries were prepared by immunoSEQ multiplex PCR; TCRdb keeps only in-frame clonotypes and omits some of them. Here the sample spans roughly 100,000 clones, 90% to 95% being singletons. The specimen sequenced was CD4+ T cells sorted from blood. The chain has TRBV9 and TRBJ1-3; no clear D gene. The sequence derives from a human donor in good health. Written as DNA, the CDR3 is TGTGCCAGCAGCGTTACCGGCTCTGGAAACACCATATATTTT. It codes for CASSVTGSGNTIYF.